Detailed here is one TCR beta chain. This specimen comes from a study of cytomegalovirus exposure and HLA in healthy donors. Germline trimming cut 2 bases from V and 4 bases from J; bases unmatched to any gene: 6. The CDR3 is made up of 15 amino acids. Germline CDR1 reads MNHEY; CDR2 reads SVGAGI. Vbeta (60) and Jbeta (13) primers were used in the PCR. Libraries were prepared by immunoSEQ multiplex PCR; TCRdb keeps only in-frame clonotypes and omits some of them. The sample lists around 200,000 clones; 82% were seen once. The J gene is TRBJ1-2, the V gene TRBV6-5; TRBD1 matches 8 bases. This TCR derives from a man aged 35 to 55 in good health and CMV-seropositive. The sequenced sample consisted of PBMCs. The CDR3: CASSYSRRGPYGYTF. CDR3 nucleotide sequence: TGTGCCAGCAGTTACAGTCGCAGGGGGCCCTATGGCTACACCTTC.